The clone carrying this T cell receptor beta chain has only a few counts. Its antigen remains unidentified. For repertoire sequencing, the TCR beta CDR3 regions were amplified from RNA transcripts. The first-round RT-PCR employed HTBI primers together with the Qiagen OneStep RT-PCR kit. A multiplex PCR was then performed as the second round. TCRdb re-analysed the multiplex PCR reads in MiXCR, keeping a single row per CDR3 protein. The sample lists some 240,000 distinct CDR3 sequences, approximately 42% occurring once. Uncontrolled infections, other autoimmune diseases, pregnancy or lactation barred patients from enrollment. Orbital computed tomography and thyroid ultrasound, along with TRAb, serum thyroxine and clinical symptoms, underpinned diagnosis. The record originates from a study of Graves' ophthalmopathy and Graves' hyperthyroidism. The study, taken as a whole, reports: Most expanded thyroid clonotypes above 0.001 frequency also appeared in blood.

Germline V lookup: CDR1 SQVTM, CDR2 ANQGSEA. Trimming took off 4 bases at V and 5 bases at J, with 11 bases between the two ends. This CDR3 spans 12 amino acids. This sequence joins TRBV29-1 and TRBJ1-1, with no clear D. Sequenced: peripheral blood. The sequence derives from an adult man with Graves' ophthalmopathy. The CDR3 nucleotides are TGCAGCGTTGGCCTGACTTGGACTGAAGCTTTCTTT. Translation gives CSVGLTWTEAFF. The variable domain in full, with the rest retrieved from reference TRBV29-1 and TRBJ1-1, is SAVISQKPSRDICQRGTSLTIQCQVDSQVTMMFWYRQQPGQSLTLIATANQGSEATYESGFVIDKFPISRPNLTFSTLTVSNMSPEDSSIYLCSVGLTWTEAFFGQGTRLTVV.